A single sample is the source of the 28 T cell receptor beta chains below, sequenced in a study of identical twins. TCRdb analysed the 5' RACE reads with MiXCR anew, one entry per CDR3 protein. The table records roughly 470,000 distinct CDR3 sequences, 14% of them present only once. The sample was also linked to a second study, of yellow fever vaccine responses in identical twins.

Sequencing was done on a sample of CD4+ T cells sorted from blood. The receptors stem from a woman between 18 and 29 years old in good health.

This clonotype came up many times. The rearrangement joins TRBV7-8 to TRBJ2-2; possibly TRBD1 for D (6 bases). Germline V gives CDR1 SGHVS, CDR2 FQNEAQ. The CDR3 sequence is 13 residues long. V shed 7 bases and J shed 1 base, with 7 bases lying between them. In DNA form, the CDR3 reads TGTGCCAGCACGACAGGGAACACCGGGGAGCTGTTTTTT. This encodes CASTTGNTGELFF.

V gene TRBV2 combines with J gene TRBJ1-4, with 8 bases aligning to TRBD1. The CDR3 extends over 14 amino acids. J lost 7 bases, V lost 5 bases, and 6 bases had no gene match. Germline CDR1 is SNHLY and CDR2 is FYNNEI. CDR3 region: CASSPDRAGEKLFF. In DNA form, the CDR3 reads TGTGCCAGCAGTCCGGACAGGGCTGGTGAAAAACTGTTTTTT.

This clonotype was recorded a few times. The chain carries TRBV2 and TRBJ1-6; possible D gene TRBD1, 5 bases. Germline-derived CDR1 and CDR2 are SNHLY and FYNNEI. CDR3 length: 13 residues. V lost 7 bases and J 4 bases, leaving 8 bases between the germline ends. This CDR3 is CASKGEYNSPLHF. CDR3 nucleotide sequence: TGTGCCAGCAAAGGGGAGTATAATTCACCCCTCCACTTT.

The V gene is TRBV28, the J gene TRBJ2-3; TRBD1 matches at 7 bases. Germline V gene lookup returns CDR1 MDHEN and CDR2 SYDVKM. The ends lost 6 bases at V and 7 bases at J; junction bases unmatched: 1. This CDR3 contains 11 residues. Here the CDR3 DNA reads TGTGCCAGCAGGGGACAGAATACGCAGTATTTT. This encodes CASRGQNTQYF.

This clonotype was counted only a few times. The chain couples TRBV20-1 to TRBJ2-7; D is uncertain. The CDR3 totals 14 residues. Germline CDR1 DFQATT, CDR2 SNEGSKA (reference sequence). V was shortened by 2 bases and J by 2 bases, with 13 bases between the two germline ends. The CDR3 DNA follows: TGCAGTGCTAGAATCGAGTTAAAAGCCTACGAGCAGTACTTC. Protein product: CSARIELKAYEQYF.

The chain joins TRBV11-2 to TRBJ2-2; 11 bases agree with TRBD2. Looked up from germline, CDR1 is SGHAT and CDR2 is FQNNGV. V shed 5 bases, J shed 0 bases, and the junction held 14 bases outside the gene matches. The CDR3 consists of 20 residues. This CDR3 is CASSPEALAGGPPNTGELFF. The CDR3 region has the DNA TGTGCCAGCAGCCCCGAGGCCCTAGCGGGGGGCCCGCCGAACACCGGGGAGCTGTTTTTT.

This clonotype was detected only a few times. The chain recombines TRBV6-1 with TRBJ2-2; 10 bases map to TRBD1. The CDR3 runs 16 residues. After removal of 6 bases from V and 1 base from J, the junction contained 5 bases not matched to a gene. Germline-derived CDR1 and CDR2 are MNHNS and SASEGT. The CDR3 coding sequence is TGTGCCAGCAGCCGGGACAGGGGTCGGAACACCGGGGAGCTGTTTTTT. Its translation: CASSRDRGRNTGELFF.

The rearrangement links TRBV3-1 to TRBJ2-7; tentatively, D is TRBD2 (6 bases). This CDR3 is built from 14 residues. With 1 base removed from V and 3 bases from J, the gap between germline ends came to 10 bases. CDR1 is LGHDT, CDR2 YNNKEL, per germline (reference sequence). The CDR3 bases are TGTGCCAGCAGCCAAGTCGGGGGAATCTACGAGCAGTACTTC. It yields the protein CASSQVGGIYEQYF.

V is TRBV29-1 and J is TRBJ2-3; D gene uncertain. Trimming cost V 6 bases and J 6 bases, with 13 bases left between them. The CDR3 sequence is 12 residues long. Per germline, CDR1 SQVTM and CDR2 ANQGSEA. The CDR3 DNA sequence: TGCAGCGTGCGACCTCCTGGGGATACGCAGTATTTT. Translated: CSVRPPGDTQYF.

This clonotype was observed many times. The chain is built from TRBV7-9 and TRBJ1-1; D unresolved. This CDR3 contains 13 residues. Germline values: CDR1 SEHNR, CDR2 FQNEAQ (reference sequence). Trimming pared 10 bases from V and 6 bases from J, leaving 18 bases between. The DNA for the CDR3 is TGTGCCATCGTTCCTGACTCCGATTCTGAAGCTTTCTTT. It specifies CAIVPDSDSEAFF.

The chain combines TRBV5-1 with TRBJ2-5; D is uncertain. V was pared by 5 bases and J by 5 bases, with 16 bases between. Germline V gene sequence: CDR1 SGHRS, CDR2 YFSETQ. This CDR3 has 14 residues. CDR3 in amino acids: CASRPNPLWETQYF. CDR3 sequence (DNA): TGCGCCAGCAGACCAAACCCTCTGTGGGAGACCCAGTACTTC.

The chain recombines TRBV28 with TRBJ2-1; D may match TRBD1 or TRBD2 (5 bases each). V shed 1 base and J shed 4 bases, with 11 bases lying between them. Germline values: CDR1 MDHEN, CDR2 SYDVKM. This CDR3 is built from 15 residues. For the CDR3, the DNA is TGTGCCAGCAGTTTATCCACGGGACGATACAATGAGCAGTTCTTC. Residues: CASSLSTGRYNEQFF. Drawing the rest from reference TRBV28 and TRBJ2-1, the complete variable domain is DVKVTQSSRYLVKRTGEKVFLECVQDMDHENMFWYRQDPGLGLRLIYFSYDVKMKEKGDIPEGYSVSREKKERFSLILESASTNQTSMYLCASSLSTGRYNEQFFGPGTRLTVL.

This clonotype occurred a few times. The chain employs TRBV13 and TRBJ2-3; tentatively, D is TRBD2 (6 bases). Per germline, CDR1 PRHDT and CDR2 FYEKMQ (reference sequence). The CDR3 length is 12 residues. Trimming cost V 4 bases and J 9 bases, with 11 bases left between them. As DNA, the CDR3 is TGTGCCAGCAGCTCCCCCCGGGGGACGCAGTATTTT. It encodes CASSSPRGTQYF.

This clonotype was observed a handful of times. This chain joins TRBV12-3 or TRBV12-4 and TRBJ2-7; 16 nucleotides agree with TRBD2. The CDR3 extends over 14 amino acids. V gave up 6 bases and J gave up 5 bases; unmatched junction bases: 1. CDR3 bases: TGTGCCAGCAGGGGACTAGCGGGAGGGGACGAGCAGTACTTC. Protein sequence: CASRGLAGGDEQYF.

This clonotype was counted between two and nine times. J is TRBJ2-1 and V is TRBV5-1, with 7 bases fitting TRBD2. This CDR3 spans 14 amino acids. Looked up from germline, CDR1 is SGHRS and CDR2 is YFSETQ. J was trimmed by 6 bases and V by 2 bases; bases with no gene match: 5. The CDR3, as DNA: TGCGCCAGCAGCTTAGCGGCGGGGGTCAATGAGCAGTTCTTC. It encodes CASSLAAGVNEQFF.

This clonotype occurred a few times. The CDR3 loop is CASSYSLRNVNTEAFF. The CDR3 region has the DNA TGTGCCAGCAGTTATTCTTTACGGAACGTGAACACTGAAGCTTTCTTT. This chain connects TRBV6-2 or TRBV6-3 to TRBJ1-1; the D is unclear. Trimming cost V 3 bases and J 0 bases, with 14 bases left between them. This CDR3 has 16 amino acids. Germline V gene sequence: CDR1 MNHEY, CDR2 SVGEGT.

As for this clonotype: A read error may account for a junction end that differs from germline. The chain links TRBV12-3 or TRBV12-4 to TRBJ2-1; TRBD2 matches at 7 bases. This CDR3 region has 14 residues. As DNA, the CDR3 is TGTGGCAGCAGCCCCCAGCGGGGATACAATGAGCAGTTCTTC. This sequence encodes CGSSPQRGYNEQFF.

This clonotype was detected only a few times. The gene calls are TRBV3-1 and TRBJ2-1, with 8 bases that match TRBD2. The CDR3 is 15 residues long. Germline V lookup: CDR1 LGHDT, CDR2 YNNKEL (reference sequence). V gave up 0 bases and J gave up 8 bases; unmatched junction bases: 6. The CDR3 DNA reads TGTGCCAGCAGCCAAGATCGGAAGCGGGAGCATGAGCAGTTCTTC. Protein sequence: CASSQDRKREHEQFF.

In its sample, this clonotype was seen a few times. The DNA of the CDR3 is TGTGCCAGCAGTCTTAGCGGGAGAGGAACCGGGGAGCTGTTTTTT. Translated: CASSLSGRGTGELFF. V usage is TRBV6-1 and J usage is TRBJ2-2; 9 bases are a match to TRBD2. CDR1 is MNHNS and CDR2 is SASEGT in the germline V gene. The CDR3 runs to 15 residues. V dropped 5 bases and J dropped 5; count of bases not matched to a gene: 6.

The CDR3 DNA is TGTGCCAGCAGCTTAGCCAGGGGGCCCGAGCAGTACTTC. It specifies CASSLARGPEQYF. The chain joins TRBV7-6 to TRBJ2-7, with 8 bases lining up with TRBD1. V shed 0 bases and J 6 bases; nucleotides not matched to a gene: 1. Germline V gene sequence: CDR1 SGHVS, CDR2 FNYEAQ. The CDR3 has 13 amino acids.

The chain links TRBV30 to TRBJ2-1; a weak D match, TRBD1 (6 bases). The germline gives CDR1 GTSNPN, CDR2 SVGIG (reference sequence). The CDR3 spans 11 residues. The CDR3 DNA is TGTGCTCACAAGCAGGGGAATGAGCAGTTCTTC. As protein: CAHKQGNEQFF. The whole variable domain, filled in from reference TRBV30 and TRBJ2-1, reads SQTIHQWPATLVQPVGSPLSLECTVEGTSNPNLYWYRQAAGRGLQLLFYSVGIGQISSEVPQNLSASRPQDRQFILSSKKLLLSDSGFYLCAHKQGNEQFFGPGTRLTVL.

This clonotype was counted at least ten times. The genes are TRBV7-2 and TRBJ2-1; 10 nucleotides line up with TRBD1. J was trimmed by 3 bases and V by 0 bases; bases with no gene match: 8. The CDR3 spans 18 residues. Per the germline V gene, CDR1 is SGHTA and CDR2 is FQGNSA. The CDR3 DNA sequence: TGTGCCAGCAGCTTAGCTCCCCCGGGACAGGGGTTCTACAATGAGCAGTTCTTC. It specifies CASSLAPPGQGFYNEQFF. Based on the CDR3 plus reference TRBV7-2 and TRBJ2-1, the full variable domain is GAGVSQSPSNKVTEKGKDVELRCDPISGHTALYWYRQSLGQGLEFLIYFQGNSAPDKSGLPSDRFSAERTGGSVSTLTIQRTQQEDSAVYLCASSLAPPGQGFYNEQFFGPGTRLTVL.

V gene TRBV9 combines with J gene TRBJ2-3; 7 nucleotides line up with TRBD2. Per germline, CDR1 SGDLS and CDR2 YYNGEE. Trimming at V came to 0 bases and at J to 5 bases, leaving 6 bases not matched to a gene. CDR3 length: 15 residues. CDR3 loop: CASSVATGEGDTQYF. The CDR3 nucleotides read TGTGCCAGCAGCGTAGCCACGGGGGAGGGAGATACGCAGTATTTT.

The chain employs TRBV30 and TRBJ2-7; perhaps TRBD1 as D (5 bases). V dropped 3 bases and J dropped 4 bases, with 10 bases sitting between them. The CDR3 totals 12 residues. Looked up from germline, CDR1 is GTSNPN and CDR2 is SVGIG (reference sequence). CDR3: CAWSPGAYEQYF. The DNA of the CDR3 is TGTGCCTGGAGCCCTGGGGCTTACGAGCAGTACTTC.

In this sample, this clonotype turned up many times. V gene TRBV9 combines with J gene TRBJ1-6; 10 nucleotides align to TRBD1. J lost 6 bases, V lost 0 bases, and 9 bases had no gene match. Looked up from germline, CDR1 is SGDLS and CDR2 is YYNGEE. This CDR3 spans 18 amino acids. The CDR3 DNA reads as TGTGCCAGCAGCGTAGCTACGTTGGGGACAGGGGCTAATTCACCCCTCCACTTT. The encoded protein is CASSVATLGTGANSPLHF.

The V call is TRBV7-2, the J call TRBJ1-5; no reliable D call. The CDR3 loop spans 13 amino acids. The V end was cut by 5 bases, the J end by 3 bases, with 8 bases between. The V gene's germline CDR1 is SGHTA and CDR2 FQGNSA. This chain's CDR3 is CASSPAPNQPQHF. CDR3 bases: TGTGCCAGCAGCCCTGCCCCCAATCAGCCCCAGCATTTT.

This clonotype was counted only a few times. The chain combines TRBV11-2 with TRBJ2-1; 7 positions match TRBD2. This CDR3 is built from 18 residues. V was pared by 1 base and J by 3 bases, with 12 bases of the junction left unmatched. CDR1 is SGHAT, CDR2 FQNNGV, per germline. This CDR3 reads CASSLVALGLVIYNEQFF. The CDR3 DNA is TGTGCCAGCAGCTTAGTGGCCTTAGGACTAGTCATCTACAATGAGCAGTTCTTC.

In this sample, this clonotype turned up a few times. This rearrangement joins TRBV20-1 to TRBJ1-4; 7 nucleotides align to TRBD1. The ends lost 5 bases at V and 8 bases at J; junction bases unmatched: 14. CDR3 size: 15 residues. Germline CDR1 reads DFQATT; CDR2 reads SNEGSKA (reference sequence). Here the CDR3 DNA reads TGCAGTGCTGCCCGCCAGGCAGGGGGAGGAGAAAAACTGTTTTTT. Protein: CSAARQAGGGEKLFF.